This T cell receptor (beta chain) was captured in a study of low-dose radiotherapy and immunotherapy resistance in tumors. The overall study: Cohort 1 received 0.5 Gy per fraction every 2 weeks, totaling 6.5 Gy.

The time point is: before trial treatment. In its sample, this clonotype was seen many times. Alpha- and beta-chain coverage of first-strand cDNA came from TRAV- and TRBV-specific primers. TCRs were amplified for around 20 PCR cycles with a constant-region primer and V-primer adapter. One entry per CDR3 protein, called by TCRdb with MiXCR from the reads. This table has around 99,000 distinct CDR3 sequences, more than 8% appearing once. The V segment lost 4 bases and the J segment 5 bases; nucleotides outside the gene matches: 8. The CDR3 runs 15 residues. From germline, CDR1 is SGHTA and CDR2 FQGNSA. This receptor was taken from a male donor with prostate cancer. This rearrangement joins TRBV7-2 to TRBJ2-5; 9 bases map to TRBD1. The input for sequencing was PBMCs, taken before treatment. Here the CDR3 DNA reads TGTGCCAGCAGCTCGGCGGGACAGGGTGGGGAGACCCAGTACTTC. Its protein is CASSSAGQGGETQYF.